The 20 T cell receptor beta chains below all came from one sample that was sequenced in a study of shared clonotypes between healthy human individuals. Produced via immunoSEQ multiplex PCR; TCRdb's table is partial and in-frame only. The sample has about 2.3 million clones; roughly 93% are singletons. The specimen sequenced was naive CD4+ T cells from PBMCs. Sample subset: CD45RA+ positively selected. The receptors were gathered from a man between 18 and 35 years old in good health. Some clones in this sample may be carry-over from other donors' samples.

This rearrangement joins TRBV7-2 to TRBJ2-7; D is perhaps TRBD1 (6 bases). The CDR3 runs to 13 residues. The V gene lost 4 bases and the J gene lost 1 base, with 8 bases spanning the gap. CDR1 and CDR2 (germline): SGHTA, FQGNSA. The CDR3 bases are TGTGCCAGCAGCTCCACAGGGTCCTACGAGCAGTACTTC. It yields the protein CASSSTGSYEQYF.

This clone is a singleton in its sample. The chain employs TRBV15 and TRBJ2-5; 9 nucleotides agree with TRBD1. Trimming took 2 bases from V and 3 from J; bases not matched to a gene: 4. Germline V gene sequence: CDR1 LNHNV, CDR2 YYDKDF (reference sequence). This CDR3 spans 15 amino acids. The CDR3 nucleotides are TGTGCCACCAGCAGAAGGGACAGGGAAAAAGAGACCCAGTACTTC. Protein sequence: CATSRRDREKETQYF.

CDR3 sequence reads: CASSLKGFGYEQYF. CDR3 coding DNA: TGTGCCAGCAGTTTAAAGGGTTTTGGGTACGAGCAGTACTTC. The chain recombines TRBV27 with TRBJ2-7; D ambiguous. The CDR3 length is 14 residues. Germline V gene sequence: CDR1 MNHEY, CDR2 SMNVEV (reference sequence). V lost 2 bases to trimming and J lost 4 bases, with 12 bases between them.

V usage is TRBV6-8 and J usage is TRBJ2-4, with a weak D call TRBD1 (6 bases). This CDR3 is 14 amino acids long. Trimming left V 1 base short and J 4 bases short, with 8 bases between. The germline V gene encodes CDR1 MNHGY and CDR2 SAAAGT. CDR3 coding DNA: TGTGCCAGCAGTTACTGGCAGGGGAAAAACATTCAGTACTTC. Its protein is CASSYWQGKNIQYF.

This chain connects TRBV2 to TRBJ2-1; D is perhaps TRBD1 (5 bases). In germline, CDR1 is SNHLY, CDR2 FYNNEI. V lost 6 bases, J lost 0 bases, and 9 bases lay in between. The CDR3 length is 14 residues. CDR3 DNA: TGTGCCAGCAGGGGCAGGGCCTCCTACAATGAGCAGTTCTTC. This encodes CASRGRASYNEQFF.

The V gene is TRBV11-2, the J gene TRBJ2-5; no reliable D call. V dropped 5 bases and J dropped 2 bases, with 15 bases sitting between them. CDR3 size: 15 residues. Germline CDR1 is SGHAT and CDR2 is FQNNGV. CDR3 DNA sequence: TGTGCCAGCAGCCCCCCGCGTTTGCGACAAGAGACCCAGTACTTC. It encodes CASSPPRLRQETQYF.

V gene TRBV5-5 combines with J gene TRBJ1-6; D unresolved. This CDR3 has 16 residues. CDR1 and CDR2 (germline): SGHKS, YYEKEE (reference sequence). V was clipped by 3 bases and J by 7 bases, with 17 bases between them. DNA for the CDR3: TGTGCCAGCAGCTCCCAGGTGGGCCGGCAGAATTCACCCCTCCACTTT. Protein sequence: CASSSQVGRQNSPLHF.

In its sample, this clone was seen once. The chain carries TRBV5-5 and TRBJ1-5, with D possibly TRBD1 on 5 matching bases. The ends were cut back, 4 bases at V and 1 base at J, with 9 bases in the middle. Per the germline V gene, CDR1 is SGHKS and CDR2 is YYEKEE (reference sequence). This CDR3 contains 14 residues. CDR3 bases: TGTGCCAGCAGCCAGGGACCCAGCAATCAGCCCCAGCATTTT. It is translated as CASSQGPSNQPQHF.

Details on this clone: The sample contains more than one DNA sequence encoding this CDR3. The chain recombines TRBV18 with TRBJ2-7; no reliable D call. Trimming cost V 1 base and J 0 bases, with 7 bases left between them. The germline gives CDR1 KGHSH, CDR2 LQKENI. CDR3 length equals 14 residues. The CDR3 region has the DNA TGTGCCAGCTCACCACGGGCCCGCTCCTACGAGCAGTACTTC. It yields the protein CASSPRARSYEQYF.

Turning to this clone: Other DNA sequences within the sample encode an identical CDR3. CDR3 amino acids: CASSSQGPDTQYF. The CDR3 DNA sequence: TGCGCCAGCAGCTCCCAGGGGCCAGATACGCAGTATTTT. V and J are TRBV5-1 and TRBJ2-3; maybe TRBD1 (6 bases). This CDR3 has 13 residues. Deletions cut 3 bases from V and 4 bases from J, with 9 bases between. Germline-derived CDR1 and CDR2 are SGHRS and YFSETQ.

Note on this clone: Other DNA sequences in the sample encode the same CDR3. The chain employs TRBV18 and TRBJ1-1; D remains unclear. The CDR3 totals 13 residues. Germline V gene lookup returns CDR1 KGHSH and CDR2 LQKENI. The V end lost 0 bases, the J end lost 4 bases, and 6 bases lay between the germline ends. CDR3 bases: TGTGCCAGCTCACCACCGGGGAGCACTGAAGCTTTCTTT. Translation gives CASSPPGSTEAFF.

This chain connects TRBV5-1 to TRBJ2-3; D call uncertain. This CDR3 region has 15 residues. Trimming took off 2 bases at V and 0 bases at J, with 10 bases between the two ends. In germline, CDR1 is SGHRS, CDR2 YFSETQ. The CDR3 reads CASSFRGASTDTQYF. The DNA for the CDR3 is TGCGCCAGCAGCTTCCGTGGAGCTAGCACAGATACGCAGTATTTT.

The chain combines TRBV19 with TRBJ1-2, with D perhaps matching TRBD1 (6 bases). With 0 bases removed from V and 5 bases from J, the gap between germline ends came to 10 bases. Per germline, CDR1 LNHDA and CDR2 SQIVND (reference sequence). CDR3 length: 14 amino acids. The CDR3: CASSIDQGRYGYTF. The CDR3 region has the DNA TGTGCCAGTAGTATAGACCAGGGGAGATATGGCTACACCTTC.

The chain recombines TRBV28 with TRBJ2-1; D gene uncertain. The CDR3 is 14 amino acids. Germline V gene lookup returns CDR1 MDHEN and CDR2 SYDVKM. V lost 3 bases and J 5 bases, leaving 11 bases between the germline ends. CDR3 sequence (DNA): TGTGCCAGCAGTTTTTTCGAACTGGACAATGAGCAGTTCTTC. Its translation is CASSFFELDNEQFF.

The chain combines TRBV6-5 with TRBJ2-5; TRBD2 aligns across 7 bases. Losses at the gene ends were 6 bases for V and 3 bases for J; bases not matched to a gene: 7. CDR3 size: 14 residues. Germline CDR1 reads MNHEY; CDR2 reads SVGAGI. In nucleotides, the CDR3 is TGTGCCAGCAGCCCCGGGGAGGGTAAAGAGACCCAGTACTTC. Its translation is CASSPGEGKETQYF.

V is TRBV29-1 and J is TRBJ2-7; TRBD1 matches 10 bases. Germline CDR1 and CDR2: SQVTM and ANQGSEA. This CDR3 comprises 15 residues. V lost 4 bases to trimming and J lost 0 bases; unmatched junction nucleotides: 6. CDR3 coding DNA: TGCAGCGTTGCCGGGACAGGGGCCCTCTCCTACGAGCAGTACTTC. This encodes CSVAGTGALSYEQYF.

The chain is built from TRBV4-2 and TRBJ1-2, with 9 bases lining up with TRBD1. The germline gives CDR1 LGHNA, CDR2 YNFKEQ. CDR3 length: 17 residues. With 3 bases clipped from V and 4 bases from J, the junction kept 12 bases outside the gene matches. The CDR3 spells CASSQGGTGTGSYGYTF. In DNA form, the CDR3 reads TGTGCCAGCAGCCAGGGGGGGACCGGGACAGGGTCCTATGGCTACACCTTC.

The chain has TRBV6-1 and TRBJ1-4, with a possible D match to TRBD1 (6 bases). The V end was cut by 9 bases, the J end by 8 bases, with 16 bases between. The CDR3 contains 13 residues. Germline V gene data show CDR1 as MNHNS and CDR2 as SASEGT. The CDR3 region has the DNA TGTGCCAGTGACCGGGACATTGGGGAAAAACTGTTTTTT. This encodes CASDRDIGEKLFF.

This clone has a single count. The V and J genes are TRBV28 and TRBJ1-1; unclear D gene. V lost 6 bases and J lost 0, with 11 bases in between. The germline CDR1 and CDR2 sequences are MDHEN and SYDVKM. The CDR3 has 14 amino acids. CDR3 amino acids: CASSKTLMNTEAFF. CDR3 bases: TGTGCCAGCAGCAAGACACTGATGAACACTGAAGCTTTCTTT.

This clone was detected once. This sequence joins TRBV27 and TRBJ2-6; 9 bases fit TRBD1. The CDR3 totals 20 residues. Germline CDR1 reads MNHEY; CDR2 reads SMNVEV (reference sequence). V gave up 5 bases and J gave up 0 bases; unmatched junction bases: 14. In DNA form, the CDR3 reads TGTGCCAGCAGTCGGAGGGGACAGGGTCCCTTGAGCTCTGGGGCCAACGTCCTGACTTTC. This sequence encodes CASSRRGQGPLSSGANVLTF.